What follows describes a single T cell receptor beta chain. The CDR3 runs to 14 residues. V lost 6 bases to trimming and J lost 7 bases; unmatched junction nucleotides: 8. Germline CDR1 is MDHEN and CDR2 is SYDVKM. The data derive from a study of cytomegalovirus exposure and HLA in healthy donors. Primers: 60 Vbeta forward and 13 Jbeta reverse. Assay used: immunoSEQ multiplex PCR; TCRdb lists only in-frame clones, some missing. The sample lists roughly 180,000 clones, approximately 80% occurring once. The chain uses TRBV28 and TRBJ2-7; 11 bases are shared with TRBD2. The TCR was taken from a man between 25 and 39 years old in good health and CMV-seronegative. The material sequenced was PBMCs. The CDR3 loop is CASRRLAGNWEQYF. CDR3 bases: TGTGCCAGCAGACGACTAGCGGGGAATTGGGAGCAGTACTTC. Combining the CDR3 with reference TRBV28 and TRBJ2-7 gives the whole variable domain DVKVTQSSRYLVKRTGEKVFLECVQDMDHENMFWYRQDPGLGLRLIYFSYDVKMKEKGDIPEGYSVSREKKERFSLILESASTNQTSMYLCASRRLAGNWEQYFGPGTRLTVT.